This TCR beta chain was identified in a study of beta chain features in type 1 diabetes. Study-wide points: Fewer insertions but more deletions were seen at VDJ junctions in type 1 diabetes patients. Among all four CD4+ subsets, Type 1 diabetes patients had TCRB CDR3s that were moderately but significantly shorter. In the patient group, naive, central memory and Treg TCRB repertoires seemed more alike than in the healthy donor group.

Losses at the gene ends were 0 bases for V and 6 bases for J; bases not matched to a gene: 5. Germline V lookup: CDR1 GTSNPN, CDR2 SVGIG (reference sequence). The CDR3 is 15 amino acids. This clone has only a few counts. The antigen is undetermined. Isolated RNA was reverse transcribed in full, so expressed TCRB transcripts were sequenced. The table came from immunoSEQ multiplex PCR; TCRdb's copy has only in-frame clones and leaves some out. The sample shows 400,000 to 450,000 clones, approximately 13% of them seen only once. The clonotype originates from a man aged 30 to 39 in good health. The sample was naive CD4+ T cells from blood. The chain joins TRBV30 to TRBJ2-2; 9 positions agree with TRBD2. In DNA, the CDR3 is TGTGCCTGGAGTGTAGTGGCGGGAGGGGCCGGGGAGCTGTTTTTT. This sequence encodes CAWSVVAGGAGELFF.